The text below deals with one TCR beta chain. CDR1 and CDR2 (germline): SNHLY, FYNNEI. The V segment lost 4 bases and the J segment 10 bases; nucleotides outside the gene matches: 8. The CDR3 consists of 15 residues. The data are from a study of blood T cell repertoires in COVID-19. Study details: The origin of the acute and convalescent COVID-19 samples was the United States, Italy and Spain.

The method was immunoSEQ multiplex PCR; TCRdb's version includes in-frame clones alone and lacks a portion of them. The sample includes 250,000 to 300,000 clones, about nine tenths of them seen just once. Sequencing was carried out using peripheral blood. The clonotype comes from a woman aged 55 to 70 with acute or convalescent COVID-19. The V gene is TRBV2, the J gene TRBJ1-6; 9 bases are a match to TRBD1. The CDR3 protein is CASSAVRTGDSPLHF. The CDR3 coding sequence is TGTGCCAGCAGTGCCGTTAGGACAGGGGACTCACCCCTCCACTTT.